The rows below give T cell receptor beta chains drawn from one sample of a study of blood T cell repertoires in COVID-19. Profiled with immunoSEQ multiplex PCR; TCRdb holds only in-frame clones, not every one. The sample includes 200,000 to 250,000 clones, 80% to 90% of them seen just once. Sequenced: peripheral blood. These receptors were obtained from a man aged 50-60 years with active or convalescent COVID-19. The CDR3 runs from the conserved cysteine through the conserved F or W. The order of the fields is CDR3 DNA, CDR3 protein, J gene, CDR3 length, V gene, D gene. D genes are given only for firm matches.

CDR3nt: TGTGCCGCCTCACACGGGCAGGGTCGAGGCAGCAATCAGCCCCAGCATTTT
CDR3aa: CAASHGQGRGSNQPQHF
j_gene: TRBJ1-5
len: 17
v_gene: TRBV28
d_gene: NA

CDR3nt: TGTGCCAGCAGCCTAAGACAGGGTGGAAACACCATATATTTT
CDR3aa: CASSLRQGGNTIYF
j_gene: TRBJ1-3
len: 14
v_gene: TRBV3-1/TRBV3-2
d_gene: TRBD1

CDR3nt: TGTGCCAGCAGCGGTCTAGCTGACGAGCAGTTCTTC
CDR3aa: CASSGLADEQFF
j_gene: TRBJ2-1
len: 12
v_gene: TRBV2
d_gene: NA

CDR3nt: TGTGCCAGCAGTTACGGAGGTCTAGCTAACTACAATGAGCAGTTCTTC
CDR3aa: CASSYGGLANYNEQFF
j_gene: TRBJ2-1
len: 16
v_gene: TRBV6-6
d_gene: NA

CDR3nt: TGTGCCAGCAGCCAAGGCGGCCGGGTAAATGAAAAACTGTTTTTT
CDR3aa: CASSQGGRVNEKLFF
j_gene: TRBJ1-4
len: 15
v_gene: TRBV4-2
d_gene: NA

CDR3nt: TGTGCCATCAGTGATTCTACCCGGCAGTACTTC
CDR3aa: CAISDSTRQYF
j_gene: TRBJ2-7
len: 11
v_gene: TRBV10-3
d_gene: NA

CDR3nt: TGTGCCAGCAGGAGACAGGGGTTGTCCTACAATGAGCAGTTCTTC
CDR3aa: CASRRQGLSYNEQFF
j_gene: TRBJ2-1
len: 15
v_gene: TRBV27
d_gene: TRBD1

CDR3nt: TGTGCCAGCAGTTGGCTAGCGGGCGTCCCAGAGACCCAGTACTTC
CDR3aa: CASSWLAGVPETQYF
j_gene: TRBJ2-5
len: 15
v_gene: TRBV27
d_gene: TRBD2

CDR3nt: TGTGCCAGCTTCAGGGCTCTGAACACCGGGGAGCTGTTTTTT
CDR3aa: CASFRALNTGELFF
j_gene: TRBJ2-2
len: 14
v_gene: TRBV2
d_gene: NA

CDR3nt: TGCGCCAGCAGCTTCGTGGCAGGGGAAGCAGATACGCAGTATTTT
CDR3aa: CASSFVAGEADTQYF
j_gene: TRBJ2-3
len: 15
v_gene: TRBV5-1
d_gene: NA

CDR3nt: TGTGCCAGCAGCTTGGGGCCAGGTGAGAATGAGCAGTTCTTC
CDR3aa: CASSLGPGENEQFF
j_gene: TRBJ2-1
len: 14
v_gene: TRBV5-4
d_gene: NA

CDR3nt: TGTGCCAGCAGTTTAGCAGCTAATGAAAAACTGTTTTTT
CDR3aa: CASSLAANEKLFF
j_gene: TRBJ1-4
len: 13
v_gene: TRBV28
d_gene: NA

CDR3nt: TGCGCCAGCATAACAGCTCCCTTGGGCTATAATTCACCCCTCCACTTT
CDR3aa: CASITAPLGYNSPLHF
j_gene: TRBJ1-6
len: 16
v_gene: TRBV10-2
d_gene: NA

CDR3nt: TGTGCCAGCAGCCGCGGGGGACTAGCTTCTGATACGCAGTATTTT
CDR3aa: CASSRGGLASDTQYF
j_gene: TRBJ2-3
len: 15
v_gene: TRBV11-2
d_gene: TRBD2

CDR3nt: TGTGCCAGCAGTAACAGTGGCGGGAGCTCCTACAATGAGCAGTTCTTC
CDR3aa: CASSNSGGSSYNEQFF
j_gene: TRBJ2-1
len: 16
v_gene: TRBV27
d_gene: TRBD2

CDR3nt: TGTGCCAGTAGTAGCCCCGCACAGCTTAATGAAAAACTGTTTTTT
CDR3aa: CASSSPAQLNEKLFF
j_gene: TRBJ1-4
len: 15
v_gene: TRBV19
d_gene: NA

CDR3nt: TGCAGTGTTGGGCTCACTGAAGCTTTCTTT
CDR3aa: CSVGLTEAFF
j_gene: TRBJ1-1
len: 10
v_gene: TRBV20-1
d_gene: NA